This T cell receptor (beta chain) was captured by sequencing in a study of a mutant IDH1 vaccine in newly diagnosed glioma. Study-wide context: Week 47 marked visit V13, whereas week 35 marked visit V12.

From germline, CDR1 is LGHNA and CDR2 YNFKEQ. This CDR3 contains 17 residues. J gave up 3 bases and V 2 bases, and 9 bases lay outside the gene matches. Concerning this clone itself: What it binds is unknown.

Notes on the study in general: Any relationship between pseudoprogression and changes in top peripheral T cell clonotypes seemed absent.

Time point: week 47, end of study. Doses consisted of 300 ug of mutant IDH1 20-mer peptide each, paired with topical imiquimod. Each patient was administered eight vaccinations, scheduled in weeks 1, 3, 5, 7, 11, 15, 19 and 23. Produced via immunoSEQ multiplex PCR; TCRdb's table is partial and in-frame only. The sample contains some 50,000 clones, less than 70% of which appear only once. This sequence originates from a man between 40 and 49 years old with glioma. Some clones in this sample may be carry-over from other donors' samples. The rearrangement joins TRBV4-2 to TRBJ2-1, with 8 bases fitting TRBD2. The sample was peripheral blood mononuclear cells (PBMCs), taken from a glioma patient whose treatment included an IDH1 peptide vaccine. This CDR3 reads CASSQKIGGALYNEQFF. The DNA for the CDR3 is TGTGCCAGCAGCCAAAAAATCGGGGGGGCACTCTACAATGAGCAGTTCTTC.